Listed below are T cell receptor beta chains from one sample, sequenced in a study of PD-1 blockade in classical Hodgkin lymphoma. TCRdb's copy holds only in-frame clones and misses some; the assay was immunoSEQ multiplex PCR. The sample consists of about 58,000 clones, more than 85% of them appearing once. The sample here was peripheral blood mononuclear cells (PBMCs), taken before the second cycle of nivolumab. The source of these receptors is a human donor with classical Hodgkin lymphoma. Both conserved end residues are part of each CDR3. The order of the fields is clone size, D gene, V gene, J gene, CDR3 protein, CDR3 DNA. The D gene is left open where the match is weak. Size values are once, few and many counts, or a class for expanded clones, and some rows have none.

NA,NA,TRBV5-1,TRBJ2-7,CASRSGVTSYEQYF,TGCGCCAGCAGGTCGGGCGTCACAAGCTACGAGCAGTACTTC
NA,NA,TRBV25-1,TRBJ1-2,CASSEYCGYTF,TGTGCCAGCAGTGAATACTGTGGCTACACCTTC
NA,TRBD1,TRBV9,TRBJ2-1,CASSRGQALPWGNEQFF,TGTGCCAGCAGCCGTGGACAGGCCCTCCCTTGGGGCAATGAGCAGTTCTTC
NA,TRBD2,TRBV4-3,TRBJ2-1,CASSQWGTSANNEQFF,TGCGCCAGCAGCCAATGGGGGACTAGCGCGAACAATGAGCAGTTCTTC
NA,NA,TRBV14,TRBJ2-5,CASRASGGTQETQYF,TGTGCCAGCAGGGCTTCGGGGGGCACCCAAGAGACCCAGTACTTC
NA,NA,TRBV27,TRBJ2-1,CASSFRLGSGAYNEQFF,TGTGCCAGCAGTTTTAGGCTTGGCTCAGGGGCCTACAATGAGCAGTTCTTC
NA,NA,TRBV30,TRBJ1-1,CAWQREGPAQAFF,TGTGCCTGGCAGAGAGAGGGCCCGGCGCAAGCTTTCTTT
NA,NA,TRBV28,TRBJ2-7,CASSFPPRQGGYEQYF,TGTGCCAGCAGTTTCCCTCCTCGACAGGGAGGCTACGAGCAGTACTTC
NA,NA,TRBV30,TRBJ1-5,CAWSVQGQPQHF,TGTGCCTGGAGTGTACAGGGTCAGCCCCAGCATTTT
NA,NA,TRBV30,TRBJ1-2,CAWKAVVTMGIYGYTF,TGTGCCTGGAAGGCAGTGGTTACAATGGGGATCTATGGCTACACCTTC
NA,TRBD1,TRBV18,TRBJ1-1,CASSPGQGANWVEAFF,TGCGCCAGCTCACCAGGGCAGGGGGCGAATTGGGTTGAAGCTTTCTTT
once,NA,TRBV7-8,TRBJ2-7,CASSPEFAYEQYF,TGTGCCAGCAGTCCCGAATTTGCCTACGAGCAGTACTTC
NA,TRBD2,TRBV5-6,TRBJ2-1,CASSLRASGVHEQFF,TGTGCCAGCAGCTTGCGGGCTAGCGGGGTCCATGAGCAGTTCTTC
NA,NA,TRBV19,TRBJ2-7,CASSIRATPMTYEQYF,TGTGCCAGTAGTATCCGGGCTACACCAATGACCTACGAGCAGTACTTC
NA,NA,TRBV4-1,TRBJ1-1,CASSHAQGRNTEAFF,TGCGCCAGCAGCCACGCGCAGGGGCGGAACACTGAAGCTTTCTTT
NA,NA,TRBV19,TRBJ2-4,CASSILAKNIQYF,TGTGCCAGTAGTATACTAGCCAAAAACATTCAGTACTTC
NA,NA,TRBV7-2,TRBJ1-1,CASSFSKLQGTFF,TGTGCCAGCAGCTTCTCGAAGTTGCAGGGCACTTTCTTT
NA,TRBD1,TRBV30,TRBJ1-5,CAWSVDRGRDQPQHF,TGTGCCTGGAGTGTGGACAGGGGCAGGGATCAGCCCCAGCATTTT
NA,TRBD1,TRBV7-3,TRBJ2-7,CASSTTGASYEQYF,TGTGCCAGCAGCACTACAGGGGCCTCCTACGAGCAGTACTTC
once,NA,TRBV28,TRBJ2-1,CASSSNNEQFF,TGTGCCAGCAGTTCAAACAATGAGCAGTTCTTC
NA,TRBD1,TRBV27,TRBJ1-2,CASSSYRGEGYTF,TGTGCCAGCAGTTCGTACAGGGGGGAGGGCTACACCTTC
NA,NA,TRBV7-3,TRBJ2-2,CASSLRSNTGELFF,TGTGCCAGCAGCCTCCGATCGAACACCGGGGAGCTGTTTTTT
NA,TRBD2,TRBV5-1,TRBJ2-7,CASSTAQTSGFTYEQYF,TGCGCCAGCAGCACCGCCCAGACTAGCGGGTTTACCTACGAGCAGTACTTC
NA,NA,TRBV30,TRBJ1-2,CAWSLGNYGYTF,TGTGCCTGGAGCTTAGGTAACTATGGCTACACCTTC
NA,NA,TRBV7-3,TRBJ2-7,CASSLEGGGSFEQYF,TGTGCCAGCAGCTTAGAAGGAGGGGGCTCTTTCGAGCAGTACTTC
NA,NA,TRBV27,TRBJ2-2,CASSHHSMMGTGELFF,TGTGCCAGCAGCCACCACTCTATGATGGGGACCGGGGAGCTGTTTTTT
NA,TRBD1,TRBV7-2,TRBJ1-2,CASSTGQGPGYTF,TGTGCCAGCAGCACCGGACAGGGTCCTGGCTACACCTTC
NA,NA,TRBV27,TRBJ1-5,CASSPLRERMMDQPQHF,TGTGCCAGCAGTCCCCTAAGAGAGAGGATGATGGATCAGCCCCAGCATTTT
NA,TRBD2,TRBV27,TRBJ2-3,CASSLRGLAGPITDTQYF,TGTGCCAGCAGTTTGAGGGGACTAGCGGGTCCCATCACAGATACGCAGTATTTT
NA,TRBD1,TRBV7-3,TRBJ2-2,CASRGQGNRVGELFF,TGTGCCAGCAGAGGACAGGGTAATCGCGTCGGGGAGCTGTTTTTT
NA,NA,TRBV10-3,TRBJ1-1,CAISVGNTEAFF,TGTGCCATCAGTGTTGGGAACACTGAAGCTTTCTTT
NA,TRBD2,TRBV27,TRBJ2-3,CASSSGGYTDTQYF,TGTGCCAGCAGTAGCGGGGGTTATACAGATACGCAGTATTTT
NA,TRBD2,TRBV6-6,TRBJ2-7,CASSTGTSGSYEQYF,TGTGCCAGCAGCACCGGGACTAGCGGCTCCTACGAGCAGTACTTC